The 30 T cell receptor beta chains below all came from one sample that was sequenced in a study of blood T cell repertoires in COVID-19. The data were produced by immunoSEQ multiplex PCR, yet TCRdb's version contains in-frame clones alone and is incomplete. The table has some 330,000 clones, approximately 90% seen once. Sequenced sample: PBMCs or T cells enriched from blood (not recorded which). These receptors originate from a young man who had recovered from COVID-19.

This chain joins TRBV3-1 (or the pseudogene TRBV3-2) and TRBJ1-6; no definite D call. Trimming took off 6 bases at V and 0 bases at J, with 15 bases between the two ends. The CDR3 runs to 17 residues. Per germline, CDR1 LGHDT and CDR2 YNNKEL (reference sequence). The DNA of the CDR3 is TGTGCCAGCAGGAGAGGGAGCTCTAGCTCCTATAATTCACCCCTCCACTTT. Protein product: CASRRGSSSSYNSPLHF.

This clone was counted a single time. DNA for the CDR3: TGTGCCAGCAGCTTAGAGCAGGGCCGTGAAGCTTTCTTT. As protein: CASSLEQGREAFF. This chain connects TRBV7-9 to TRBJ1-1, with a tentative D call TRBD1 (5 bases). The CDR3 runs 13 residues. V shed 1 base and J shed 7 bases, with 10 bases lying between them. Germline CDR1 is SEHNR and CDR2 is FQNEAQ (reference sequence). Variable domain in full (rest from reference TRBV7-9 and TRBJ1-1): DTGVSQNPRHKITKRGQNVTFRCDPISEHNRLYWYRQTLGQGPEFLTYFQNEAQLEKSRLLSDRFSAERPKGSFSTLEIQRTEQGDSAMYLCASSLEQGREAFFGQGTRLTVV.

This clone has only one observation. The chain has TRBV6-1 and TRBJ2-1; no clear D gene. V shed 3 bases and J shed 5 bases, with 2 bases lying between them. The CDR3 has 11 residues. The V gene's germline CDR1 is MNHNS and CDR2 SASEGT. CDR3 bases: TGTGCCAGCAGTGACGACAATGAGCAGTTCTTC. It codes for CASSDDNEQFF.

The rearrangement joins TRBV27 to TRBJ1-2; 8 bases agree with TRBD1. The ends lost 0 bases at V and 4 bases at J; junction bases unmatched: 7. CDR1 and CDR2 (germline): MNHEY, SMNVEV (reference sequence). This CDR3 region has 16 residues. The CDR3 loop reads CASSLSNRGRFYGYTF. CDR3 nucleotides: TGTGCCAGCAGTTTATCGAACAGGGGGAGATTCTATGGCTACACCTTC.

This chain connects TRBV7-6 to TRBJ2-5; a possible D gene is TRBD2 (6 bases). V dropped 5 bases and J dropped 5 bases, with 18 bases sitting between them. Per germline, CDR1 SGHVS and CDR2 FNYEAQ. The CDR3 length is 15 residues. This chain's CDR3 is CASSPYTGEKETQYF. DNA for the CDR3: TGTGCCAGCAGCCCCTATACGGGAGAAAAGGAGACCCAGTACTTC.

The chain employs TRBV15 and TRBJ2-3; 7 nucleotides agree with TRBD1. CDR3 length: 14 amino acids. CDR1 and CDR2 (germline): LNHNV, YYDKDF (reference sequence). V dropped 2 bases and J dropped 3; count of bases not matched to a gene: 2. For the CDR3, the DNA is TGTGCCACCAGCAGATCCAGGGGGACAGATACGCAGTATTTT. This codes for CATSRSRGTDTQYF.

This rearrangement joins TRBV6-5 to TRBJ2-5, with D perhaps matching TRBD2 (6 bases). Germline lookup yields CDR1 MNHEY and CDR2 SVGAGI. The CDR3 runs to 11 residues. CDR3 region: CETRRGETQYF. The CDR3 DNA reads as TGTGAAACGAGACGGGGGGAGACCCAGTACTTC.

This CDR3 is CASSLGIQGVYEQYF. CDR3 bases: TGTGCCAGCAGCTTAGGGATCCAGGGGGTCTACGAGCAGTACTTC. The V and J genes are TRBV13 and TRBJ2-7; TRBD1 agrees at 7 bases. J lost 3 bases, V lost 0 bases, and 5 bases had no gene match. CDR1 is PRHDT, CDR2 FYEKMQ, per germline (reference sequence). The CDR3 extends over 15 amino acids.

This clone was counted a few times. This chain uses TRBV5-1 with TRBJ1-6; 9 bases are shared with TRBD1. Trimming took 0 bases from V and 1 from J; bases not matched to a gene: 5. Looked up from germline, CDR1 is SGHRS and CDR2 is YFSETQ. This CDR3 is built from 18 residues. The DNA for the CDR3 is TGCGCCAGCAGCTTGGGGGGGACAGGGAGGTCCTATAATTCACCCCTCCACTTT. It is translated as CASSLGGTGRSYNSPLHF.

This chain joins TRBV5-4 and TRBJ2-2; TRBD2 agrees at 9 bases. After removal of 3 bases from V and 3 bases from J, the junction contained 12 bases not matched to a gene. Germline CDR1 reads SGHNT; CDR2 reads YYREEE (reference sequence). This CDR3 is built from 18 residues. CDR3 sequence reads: CASSSASGGGVYTGELFF. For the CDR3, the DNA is TGTGCCAGCAGCTCAGCTTCTGGCGGGGGGGTTTACACCGGGGAGCTGTTTTTT.

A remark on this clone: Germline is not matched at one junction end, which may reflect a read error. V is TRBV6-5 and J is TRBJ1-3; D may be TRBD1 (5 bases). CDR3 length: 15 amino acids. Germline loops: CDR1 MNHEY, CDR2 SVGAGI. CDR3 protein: CASSDSRVSGNTIYF. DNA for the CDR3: TGTGCCAGCAGTGACTCCAGGGTGTCTGGAAACACCATATATTTT.

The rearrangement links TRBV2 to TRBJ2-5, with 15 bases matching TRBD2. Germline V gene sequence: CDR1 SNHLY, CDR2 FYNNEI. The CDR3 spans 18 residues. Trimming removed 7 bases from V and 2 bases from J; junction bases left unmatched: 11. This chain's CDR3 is CASIGGLAGGPAQETQYF. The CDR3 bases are TGTGCCAGCATCGGAGGACTAGCGGGAGGGCCCGCACAAGAGACCCAGTACTTC.

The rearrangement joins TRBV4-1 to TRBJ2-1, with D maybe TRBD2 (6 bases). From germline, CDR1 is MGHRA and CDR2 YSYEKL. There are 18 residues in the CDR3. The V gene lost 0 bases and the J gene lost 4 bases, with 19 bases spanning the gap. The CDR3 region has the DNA TGCGCCAGCAGCCAAGATCCTTTAGCGGCCTTCACTTACAATGAGCAGTTCTTC. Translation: CASSQDPLAAFTYNEQFF.

The CDR3 protein is CATSDTGSAPRNEQFF. The DNA of the CDR3 is TGTGCCACCAGTGATACCGGGAGCGCTCCCCGAAATGAGCAGTTCTTC. V gene TRBV24-1 combines with J gene TRBJ2-1; a possible D gene is TRBD2 (6 bases). With 3 bases removed from V and 7 bases from J, the gap between germline ends came to 18 bases. The CDR3 covers 16 residues. Looked up from germline, CDR1 is KGHDR and CDR2 is SFDVKD.

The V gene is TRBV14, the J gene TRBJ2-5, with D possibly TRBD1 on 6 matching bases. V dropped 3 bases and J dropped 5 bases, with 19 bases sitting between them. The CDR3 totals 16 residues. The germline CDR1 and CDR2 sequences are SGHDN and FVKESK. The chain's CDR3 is CASSHGTLGRRETQYF. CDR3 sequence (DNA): TGTGCCAGCAGCCACGGGACACTCGGACGACGGGAGACCCAGTACTTC.

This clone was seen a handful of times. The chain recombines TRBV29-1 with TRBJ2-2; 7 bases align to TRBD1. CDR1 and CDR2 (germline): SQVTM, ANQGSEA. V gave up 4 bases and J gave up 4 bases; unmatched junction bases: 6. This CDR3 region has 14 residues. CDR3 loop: CSVAPPGGTGELFF. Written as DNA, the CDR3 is TGCAGCGTTGCCCCCCCAGGGGGCACCGGGGAGCTGTTTTTT.

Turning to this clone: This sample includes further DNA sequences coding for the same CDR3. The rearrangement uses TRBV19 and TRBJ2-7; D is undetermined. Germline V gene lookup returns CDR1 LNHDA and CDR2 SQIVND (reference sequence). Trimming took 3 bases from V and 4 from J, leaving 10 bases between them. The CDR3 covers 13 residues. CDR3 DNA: TGTGCCAGTAGTATTTACCCGGGTTACGAGCAGTACTTC. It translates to CASSIYPGYEQYF.

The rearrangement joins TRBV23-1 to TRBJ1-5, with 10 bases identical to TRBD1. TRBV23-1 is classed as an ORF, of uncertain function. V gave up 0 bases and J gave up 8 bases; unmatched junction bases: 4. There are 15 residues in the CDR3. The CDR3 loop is CASSQSWDRGKPQHF. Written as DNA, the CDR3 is TGCGCCAGCAGTCAATCATGGGACAGGGGAAAGCCCCAGCATTTT.

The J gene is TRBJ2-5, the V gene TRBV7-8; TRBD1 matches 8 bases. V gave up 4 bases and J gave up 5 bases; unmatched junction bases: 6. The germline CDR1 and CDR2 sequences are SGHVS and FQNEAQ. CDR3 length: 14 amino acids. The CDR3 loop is CASSSGGRRETQYF. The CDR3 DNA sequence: TGTGCCAGCAGCTCAGGGGGCCGGAGGGAGACCCAGTACTTC.

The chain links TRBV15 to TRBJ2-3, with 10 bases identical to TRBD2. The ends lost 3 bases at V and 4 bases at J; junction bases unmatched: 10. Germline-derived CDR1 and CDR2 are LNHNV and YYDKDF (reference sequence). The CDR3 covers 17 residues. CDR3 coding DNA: TGTGCCACCAGCAGCGGACTAGCGGAGTTTTGGGCAGATACGCAGTATTTT. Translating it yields CATSSGLAEFWADTQYF.

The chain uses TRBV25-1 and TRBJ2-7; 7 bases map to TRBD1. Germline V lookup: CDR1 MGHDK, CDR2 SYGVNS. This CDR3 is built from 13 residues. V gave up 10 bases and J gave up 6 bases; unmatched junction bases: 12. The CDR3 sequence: CATNDRAGREQYF. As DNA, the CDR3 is TGTGCCACCAACGACAGGGCAGGGCGCGAGCAGTACTTC.

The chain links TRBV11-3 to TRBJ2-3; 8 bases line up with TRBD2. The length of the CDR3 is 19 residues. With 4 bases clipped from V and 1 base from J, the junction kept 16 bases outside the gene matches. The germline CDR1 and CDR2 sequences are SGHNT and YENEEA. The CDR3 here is CASSSGGVAAGVGTDTQYF. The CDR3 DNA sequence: TGTGCCAGCAGCTCGGGGGGGGTCGCGGCGGGAGTTGGCACAGATACGCAGTATTTT. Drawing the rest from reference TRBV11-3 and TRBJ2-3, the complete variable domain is EAGVVQSPRYKIIEKKQPVAFWCNPISGHNTLYWYLQNLGQGPELLIRYENEEAVDDSQLPKDRFSAERLKGVDSTLKIQPAELGDSAVYLCASSSGGVAAGVGTDTQYFGPGTRLTVL.

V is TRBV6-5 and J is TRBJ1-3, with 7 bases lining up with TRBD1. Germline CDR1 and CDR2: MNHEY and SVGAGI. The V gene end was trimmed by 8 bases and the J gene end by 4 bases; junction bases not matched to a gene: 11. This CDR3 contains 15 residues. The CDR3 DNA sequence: TGTGCCAGCGGGGGCCAGGGGGTGAGCGGAAACACCATATATTTT. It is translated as CASGGQGVSGNTIYF.

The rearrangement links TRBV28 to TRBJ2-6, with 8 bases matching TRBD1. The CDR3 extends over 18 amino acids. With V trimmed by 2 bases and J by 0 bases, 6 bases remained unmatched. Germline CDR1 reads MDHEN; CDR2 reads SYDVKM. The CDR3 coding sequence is TGTGCCAGCAGTTTAAGTGGGACAGGTTACTCTGGGGCCAACGTCCTGACTTTC. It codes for CASSLSGTGYSGANVLTF.

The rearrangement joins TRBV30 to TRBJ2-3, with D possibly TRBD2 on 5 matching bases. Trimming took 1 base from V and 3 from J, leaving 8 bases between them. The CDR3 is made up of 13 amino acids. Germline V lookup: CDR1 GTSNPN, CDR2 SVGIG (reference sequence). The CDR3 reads CAWSASGTDTQYF. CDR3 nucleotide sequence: TGTGCCTGGAGTGCCAGCGGAACAGATACGCAGTATTTT.

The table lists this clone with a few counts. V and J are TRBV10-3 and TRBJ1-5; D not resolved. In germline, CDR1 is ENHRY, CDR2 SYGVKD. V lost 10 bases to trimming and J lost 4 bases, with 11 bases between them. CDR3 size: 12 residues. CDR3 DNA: TGTGCCACCGGTCCCGCAAATCAGCCCCAGCATTTT. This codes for CATGPANQPQHF.

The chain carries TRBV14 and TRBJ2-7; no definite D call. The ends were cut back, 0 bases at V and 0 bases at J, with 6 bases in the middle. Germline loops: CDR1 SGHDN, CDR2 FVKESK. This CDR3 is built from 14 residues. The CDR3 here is CASSQERLSYEQYF. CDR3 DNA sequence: TGTGCCAGCAGCCAAGAGCGGCTCTCCTACGAGCAGTACTTC.

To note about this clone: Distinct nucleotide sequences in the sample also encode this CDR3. CDR3 nucleotide sequence: TGTGCCAGCAGCCCCAGGGGAGAGACCCAGTACTTC. This encodes CASSPRGETQYF. This chain connects TRBV3-1 (or the pseudogene TRBV3-2) to TRBJ2-5, with D tentatively TRBD1 (6 bases). This CDR3 comprises 12 residues. V was cut by 4 bases and J by 4 bases, with 7 bases left in between. CDR1 and CDR2 from the germline V gene are LGHDT and YNNKEL (reference sequence).

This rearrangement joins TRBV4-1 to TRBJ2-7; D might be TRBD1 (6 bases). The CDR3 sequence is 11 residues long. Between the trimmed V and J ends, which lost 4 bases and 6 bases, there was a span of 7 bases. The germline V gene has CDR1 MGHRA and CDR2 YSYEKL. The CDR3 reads CASSRDTEQYF. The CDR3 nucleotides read TGCGCCAGCAGCCGGGACACCGAGCAGTACTTC.

CDR3 in amino acids: CASRGGTSTDTQYF. The CDR3 nucleotides read TGCGCCAGCAGAGGTGGGACTAGCACAGATACGCAGTATTTT. This chain links TRBV5-1 with TRBJ2-3, with TRBD2 as a possible D gene (6 bases). V lost 5 bases and J lost 0, with 10 bases in between. The CDR3 is 14 residues long. Germline values: CDR1 SGHRS, CDR2 YFSETQ.